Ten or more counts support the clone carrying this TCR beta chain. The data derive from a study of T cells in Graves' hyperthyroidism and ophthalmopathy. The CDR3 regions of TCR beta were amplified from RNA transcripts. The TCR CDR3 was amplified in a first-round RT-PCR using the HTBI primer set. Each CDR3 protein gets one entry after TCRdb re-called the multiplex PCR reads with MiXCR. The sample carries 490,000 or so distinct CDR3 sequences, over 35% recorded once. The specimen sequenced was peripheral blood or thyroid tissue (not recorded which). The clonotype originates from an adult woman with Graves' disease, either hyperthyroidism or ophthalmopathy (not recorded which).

The CDR3 protein is CASSSTGWGTEAFF. CDR3 DNA sequence: TGTGCCAGCAGCTCGACAGGGTGGGGCACTGAAGCTTTCTTT. V and J are TRBV28 and TRBJ1-1, with TRBD1 matching over 7 bases. The CDR3 covers 14 residues. In germline, CDR1 is MDHEN, CDR2 SYDVKM. Trimming removed 6 bases from V and 4 bases from J; junction bases left unmatched: 8.